The 2 T cell receptor beta chains below come from one sample, sequenced in a study of T-cell memory formation after mild COVID-19. TCRdb re-called the 5' RACE reads through MiXCR, storing one row per CDR3 protein. The profile shows about 440,000 distinct CDR3 sequences, around 19% of them singletons. The sequenced sample was PBMCs or a T cell subset sorted from them (not recorded which). These receptors all come from an adult woman who had mild COVID-19 (a few samples of this study predate the infection). Cell type and time point are not known.

The chain uses TRBV7-8 and TRBJ2-1; 11 bases line up with TRBD1. The CDR3 loop spans 18 amino acids. Germline V gene data show CDR1 as SGHVS and CDR2 as FQNEAQ. After removal of 5 bases from V and 7 bases from J, the junction contained 16 bases not matched to a gene. This CDR3 is CASSDPRDRGFLRNEQFF. DNA for the CDR3: TGTGCCAGCAGCGACCCCCGGGACAGGGGGTTCCTTCGGAATGAGCAGTTCTTC.

This rearrangement joins TRBV3-1 to TRBJ2-7, with a possible D match to TRBD2 (6 bases). V was trimmed by 5 bases and J by 3 bases, leaving 11 bases between them. CDR1 is LGHDT, CDR2 YNNKEL, per germline (reference sequence). The CDR3 consists of 13 residues. This CDR3 is CASSGEEGYEQYF. In DNA, the CDR3 is TGTGCCAGCAGCGGGGAGGAGGGCTACGAGCAGTACTTC.